This TCR beta chain was documented in a study of shared clonotypes between healthy human individuals. The CDR3 is 17 amino acids. The junction had 12 bases not matched to a gene; V was cut back by 7 bases and J by 4 bases. Germline V gene data show CDR1 as SGHAT and CDR2 as FQDESV (reference sequence). TCRdb keeps only in-frame clones here, not all; method: immunoSEQ multiplex PCR. The sample lists 640,000 or so clones, more than 70% occurring once. Splitting of CD4+ cells produced CD45RA+ naive and CD45RA-negative memory subsets. The sequenced material came from memory CD4+ T cells sorted from blood. Subset meaning: CD45RA-negative fraction. This clonotype was sampled from a woman younger than 45 in good health. V usage is TRBV11-1 and J usage is TRBJ2-2; 10 bases match TRBD1. The CDR3 loop is CASTRQGASDGTGELFF. The CDR3, as DNA: TGTGCCAGCACAAGACAGGGGGCGTCCGATGGCACCGGGGAGCTGTTTTTT.